This TCR beta chain emerged from a study of blood T cell repertoires in COVID-19. Study overall: T cells, B-cell-depleted T cells, or PBMCs supplied cDNA or gDNA.

Germline assignment: CDR1 SGHVS and CDR2 FQNEAQ. The V end was cut by 2 bases, the J end by 1 base, with 11 bases between. The CDR3 runs 16 residues. Clones were read by immunoSEQ multiplex PCR, and TCRdb kept only the in-frame ones, dropping some. Here the sample spans approximately 150,000 clones, approximately 83% being singletons. The sample taken for sequencing was peripheral blood. This chain connects TRBV7-8 to TRBJ2-2; D is ambiguous. This TCR was recovered from a human donor in a cohort sampled during active COVID-19. The CDR3 region is CASSLLRSRNTGELFF. The CDR3 coding sequence is TGTGCCAGCAGCTTACTCCGGAGTAGGAACACCGGGGAGCTGTTTTTT.